This T cell receptor beta chain was sequenced for a study of T cells in Graves' hyperthyroidism and ophthalmopathy. Study conclusions and caveats: Ophthalmopathy cases were set apart from stable hyperthyroidism by a 13 V-J model.

The CDR3 is 17 amino acids. Germline assignment: CDR1 LGHDT and CDR2 YNNKEL (reference sequence). Trimming took off 4 bases at V and 0 bases at J, with 18 bases between the two ends. On this clonotype: Its antigen remains unidentified.

Clinical symptoms, serum thyroxine and TRAb, thyroid ultrasound and orbital computed tomography were used for the diagnoses. RNA transcripts provided the source from which TCR beta CDR3 regions were amplified. The HTBI primer set drove a first-round RT-PCR of the TCR CDR3. TCRdb reprocessed the multiplex PCR reads with MiXCR, giving one entry per CDR3 protein. The sample lists around 200,000 distinct CDR3 sequences, more than 15% occurring once. V and J are TRBV3-1 and TRBJ1-1, with D uncertain. The sample taken for sequencing was blood. The TCR originated in a woman between 45 and 60 years old with Graves' hyperthyroidism. The CDR3 loop reads CASSRLGHGRLNTEAFF. Here the CDR3 DNA reads TGTGCCAGCAGCCGACTAGGCCATGGACGGTTGAACACTGAAGCTTTCTTT.